This is a list of T cell receptor beta chains from one sample in a study of persistence of HIV-infected CD4 T cells. Measured with immunoSEQ multiplex PCR; TCRdb has only the in-frame clones, and not every one. Among some 30,000 clones listed, 82% were seen once. No antigen has been assigned to these receptors. Sequences were derived from CD4+ T cells sorted from PBMCs after approximately 19-hour stimulation, sampled from a patient who received antiretroviral therapy. These receptors were collected from an adult woman with HIV who was CMV-seropositive. The conserved cysteine and the conserved F or W are not part of the CDR3 here. The size of a clone is reported for some rows only, either as once, few or many, or as a class for expanded clones.

CDR3 length,V gene,J gene,clone size,CDR3 protein
13,TRBV9,TRBJ2-1,.,ASSVTSQSYNEQF
11,TRBV28,TRBJ2-7,.,ASLDDAIYEQY
11,TRBV3-1/TRBV3-2,TRBJ2-7,.,ASRGGTAYEQY
12,TRBV19,TRBJ1-2,.,ASSITDRPYGYT
14,TRBV10-3,TRBJ2-3,.,AISDPTSGRTDTQY
10,TRBV2,TRBJ1-5,.,ASSGDLGPQH
14,TRBV5-4,TRBJ2-7,.,ASSLPGQGSPYEQY
12,TRBV9,TRBJ1-3,.,ASSPGQPRDTIY
13,TRBV19,TRBJ2-2,once,ASSKTGGITGELF
11,TRBV12-3/TRBV12-4,TRBJ1-2,.,ASSLLSNYGYT
11,TRBV2,TRBJ2-7,.,ASSRWGGNEQY
13,TRBV5-5,TRBJ2-3,.,ASRRTSGDTDTQY
12,TRBV7-9,TRBJ2-7,.,ASSPWTGTYEQY
14,TRBV6-1,TRBJ1-6,few,ASSGRGRPDNSPLH
13,TRBV27,TRBJ1-1,.,ASSSTALGNTEAF
9,TRBV30,TRBJ1-1,.,AWSRDTEAF
13,TRBV7-9,TRBJ2-5,.,ASSLGSGGVETQY
13,TRBV3-1/TRBV3-2,TRBJ2-3,.,ASINSGTSTDTQY
12,TRBV29-1,TRBJ2-5,.,SVDGTGAQETQY
10,TRBV29-1,TRBJ1-3,few,SVRVTGNTIY
14,TRBV5-8,TRBJ2-3,.,ASILGGHGGTDTQY
13,TRBV19,TRBJ1-1,.,ASKVQRRGNTEAF
12,TRBV7-2,TRBJ2-5,.,ASSRTSGKETQY
11,TRBV6-6,TRBJ2-3,.,ASTGPSTDTQY
13,TRBV7-2,TRBJ2-5,.,ASSPGRGSTETQY
16,TRBV5-1,TRBJ2-6,.,ASSTGRGLETGANVLT
13,TRBV5-1,TRBJ1-2,.,ASSVGGGAAYGYT
13,TRBV28,TRBJ2-5,.,ASSHSGTGGETQY
14,TRBV7-2,TRBJ2-7,.,ASSYMSGQGAVEQY
13,TRBV7-3,TRBJ2-7,.,ASSQRGGGMREQY
13,TRBV7-9,TRBJ2-1,once,ASSSYGTSVDEQF
11,TRBV28,TRBJ2-2,.,AGSRGVTGELF
12,TRBV2,TRBJ2-5,.,ASTRGTPPETQY
11,TRBV28,TRBJ1-3,once,AADSPSGNTIY
14,TRBV11-3,TRBJ2-2,once,ASSLTSVANTGELF
9,TRBV20-1,TRBJ1-2,.,SARVGAGYT
11,TRBV2,TRBJ1-5,.,ASRDRTGQPQH
10,TRBV23-1,TRBJ2-7,.,ASSQRGPEQY
11,TRBV7-2,TRBJ2-7,.,ASSLVQSYEQY
13,TRBV10-2,TRBJ2-7,.,ATFHSTGDPREQY
11,TRBV7-9,TRBJ1-2,.,ASSSEGEGGYT
12,TRBV6-2/TRBV6-3,TRBJ1-5,.,ASSLDRVGQPQH
12,TRBV25-1,TRBJ2-2,.,ASSEAGGLRELF
13,TRBV10-1,TRBJ1-1,.,ASSETTVAPGKAF
14,TRBV15,TRBJ2-3,.,ATSVTGRLGADTQY
13,TRBV7-2,TRBJ1-1,.,ASSPGTGAPTEAF
12,TRBV5-1,TRBJ1-4,.,ASSLGRTNEKLF
10,TRBV12-3/TRBV12-4,TRBJ1-1,few,ASSRENTEAF
13,TRBV6-4,TRBJ2-1,.,ASSELAATYNEQF